This entry is about one TCR beta chain. Its specificity is unknown. Only in-frame clones appear in the TCRdb table, and some are missing; sequencing was by immunoSEQ multiplex PCR. In the table there are tens of thousands of clones, about 88% of which are singletons. CDR1 is SEHNR and CDR2 is FQNEAQ in the germline V gene (reference sequence). V shed 6 bases and J shed 6 bases, with 12 bases lying between them. This CDR3 comprises 12 residues. This record belongs to a study of OX40 agonist ivuxolimab in advanced cancers. Study-wide findings and caveats: At doses 0.1 to 3.0 mg/kg, CD4+ and CD8+ clones expanded. Among the lowest peripheral clonal expansion occurred in 0.1-3.0 mg/kg partial responders.

The study sampled blood at baseline, cycle 4 day 1, and cycle 7 day 1. The sequences come from CD4+ or CD8+ T cells sorted from blood, collected in a trial of the OX40 agonist ivuxolimab. This rearrangement joins TRBV7-9 to TRBJ2-7; D might be TRBD1 or TRBD2, each matching 5 bases. This sequence originates from an adult with an advanced solid tumor such as melanoma, head and neck, liver or kidney cancer. The CDR3 loop is CASRQGATEQYF. CDR3 nucleotide sequence: TGTGCCAGCAGGCAGGGAGCTACCGAGCAGTACTTC.